The clone carrying this TCR beta chain was detected many times. Antigen: not known. The sample comes from a study of post-analysis software for immune sequencing data. Study-level background: Progressive-relapsing, secondary progressive and relapsing-remitting multiple sclerosis were among the disease courses included. General study points: The study found TRBV5-6, TRBV5-1 and TRBV20-1 among five or six TRBV segments more frequent in patients than controls. People with multiple sclerosis had a significantly lower normalized Chao1 diversity than controls did.

Sequencing libraries made from TCR beta cDNA carried unique molecular identifiers. TCRdb redid the calling of the PCR reads with MiXCR, one entry per CDR3 protein. The sample lists approximately 160,000 distinct CDR3 sequences, roughly 31% occurring once. Trimming pared 4 bases from V and 0 bases from J, leaving 6 bases between. The CDR3 sequence is 14 residues long. Germline V gives CDR1 KGHDR, CDR2 SFDVKD. Sequencing was done on a sample of blood. The sequence was collected from a girl between 5 and 17 years old with multiple sclerosis. The chain combines TRBV24-1 with TRBJ2-1; D is uncertain. CDR3 nucleotide sequence: TGTGCCACCAGTGAAGCGAGCTCCTACAATGAGCAGTTCTTC. Translated: CATSEASSYNEQFF.